A selection of T cell receptor beta chains follows, all from one sample in a study of OX40 agonist ivuxolimab in advanced cancers. The data were produced by immunoSEQ multiplex PCR, yet TCRdb's version contains in-frame clones alone and is incomplete. The sample yields tens of thousands of clones, 81% seen once. Here the sequenced sample was CD4+ or CD8+ T cells sorted from blood, taken in a trial of the OX40 agonist ivuxolimab. Source of these receptors: an adult with an advanced solid tumor such as melanoma, head and neck, liver or kidney cancer. The CDR3 runs from the conserved cysteine through the conserved F or W. The D gene is left open where the match is weak. Only some rows state a clone size, as once, few, many or a class for expanded clones.

V	D	size	J	length	CDR3	DNA
TRBV4-3	TRBD2	once	TRBJ2-3	18	CASSQGAAGGLVGDTQYF	TGCGCCAGCAGCCAAGGCGCAGCGGGAGGCCTCGTGGGGGATACGCAGTATTTT
TRBV5-4	-	-	TRBJ2-5	13	CASSVADQETQYF	TGTGCCAGCAGCGTAGCGGACCAAGAGACCCAGTACTTC
TRBV4-1	TRBD2	-	TRBJ2-1	15	CASSQAPLAGVEQFF	TGCGCCAGCAGCCAAGCCCCCCTAGCGGGAGTAGAGCAGTTCTTC
TRBV5-6	-	-	TRBJ2-5	15	CASSPVQGVQETQYF	TGTGCCAGCAGTCCAGTACAGGGCGTCCAAGAGACCCAGTACTTC
TRBV27	-	-	TRBJ2-1	14	CASSLQHPRNEQFF	TGTGCCAGCAGTTTACAGCATCCTAGGAATGAGCAGTTCTTC
TRBV6-5	-	-	TRBJ2-2	14	CASRRGGNTGELFF	TGTGCCAGCAGGAGAGGGGGAAACACCGGGGAGCTGTTTTTT
TRBV7-9	-	-	TRBJ2-3	12	CASSLGTDTQYF	TGTGCCAGCAGCCTCGGGACAGATACGCAGTATTTT
TRBV7-6	-	-	TRBJ1-1	13	CASSPEMNTEAFF	TGTGCCAGCAGCCCCGAGATGAACACTGAAGCTTTCTTT
TRBV29-1	TRBD2	-	TRBJ2-1	13	CSAGTSGIDEQFF	TGCAGCGCCGGGACTAGCGGGATTGATGAGCAGTTCTTC
TRBV30	-	-	TRBJ2-7	14	CAWSVEPKAYEQYF	TGTGCCTGGAGTGTAGAGCCTAAGGCCTACGAGCAGTACTTC
TRBV2	-	-	TRBJ2-7	13	CASLWQGGYEQYF	TGTGCCAGCCTCTGGCAGGGGGGCTACGAGCAGTACTTC
TRBV9	-	-	TRBJ1-1	14	CASSVDQGLSEAFF	TGTGCCAGCAGCGTAGATCAGGGACTCTCTGAAGCTTTCTTT
TRBV27	TRBD2	-	TRBJ2-1	15	CASSLTSGATNEQFF	TGCGCCAGCAGCTTAACTAGCGGGGCGACCAATGAGCAGTTCTTC
TRBV30	TRBD2	-	TRBJ2-1	21	CAWSDYVGGTGTKDSYNEQFF	TGTGCCTGGAGTGATTATGTGGGGGGGACCGGCACAAAAGATTCCTACAATGAGCAGTTCTTC
TRBV5-5	-	-	TRBJ1-1	13	CASSWTTGVEAFF	TGTGCCAGCAGCTGGACAACCGGCGTGGAAGCTTTCTTT
TRBV5-8	-	-	TRBJ2-7	14	CASSSDRVSYEQYF	TGTGCCAGCAGTTCTGACCGCGTTTCCTACGAGCAGTACTTC
TRBV10-3	-	once	TRBJ2-1	14	CAISDPGQVNEQFF	TGTGCCATCAGTGATCCGGGCCAAGTTAATGAGCAGTTCTTC
TRBV27	-	many	TRBJ1-5	14	CASSLWPGGQPQHF	TGTGCCAGCAGTTTATGGCCGGGCGGTCAGCCCCAGCATTTT
TRBV11-2	-	once	TRBJ2-3	15	CASSPRGVGADTQYF	TGTGCCAGCAGCCCCAGGGGGGTGGGGGCAGATACGCAGTATTTT
TRBV6-4	-	-	TRBJ2-3	16	CASSDDSGEGTDTQYF	TGTGCCAGCAGTGACGACAGCGGAGAAGGGACAGATACGCAGTATTTT
TRBV27	-	-	TRBJ1-5	16	CASSSLAEEGNQPQHF	TGTGCCAGCAGTTCCCTCGCAGAAGAGGGTAATCAGCCCCAGCATTTT
TRBV2	-	-	TRBJ1-5	14	CASMGSYSNQPQHF	TGTGCCAGCATGGGCAGTTATAGCAATCAGCCCCAGCATTTT
TRBV19	TRBD1	-	TRBJ1-2	15	CASSRDSDVLYGYTF	TGTGCCAGTAGTAGGGACAGTGATGTTCTCTATGGCTACACCTTC
TRBV4-3	TRBD2	-	TRBJ2-7	17	CASSQRTSGTGRSEQYF	TGCGCCAGCAGCCAAAGGACTAGCGGGACCGGGAGGAGCGAGCAGTACTTC
TRBV5-1	-	-	TRBJ2-7	15	CASSLAEGTSYEQYF	TGCGCCAGCAGCTTGGCCGAAGGCACCTCCTATGAGCAGTACTTC
TRBV6-5	-	-	TRBJ1-1	15	CASSYSISAFTEAFF	TGTGCCAGCAGTTACTCGATTAGTGCGTTCACTGAAGCTTTCTTT
TRBV29-1	TRBD1	-	TRBJ2-7	13	CSASTGASYEQYF	TGCAGCGCATCTACAGGGGCATCCTACGAGCAGTACTTC
TRBV11-2	-	-	TRBJ1-3	13	CASSFLQGNTIYF	TGTGCCAGCAGCTTCCTACAGGGAAACACCATATATTTT